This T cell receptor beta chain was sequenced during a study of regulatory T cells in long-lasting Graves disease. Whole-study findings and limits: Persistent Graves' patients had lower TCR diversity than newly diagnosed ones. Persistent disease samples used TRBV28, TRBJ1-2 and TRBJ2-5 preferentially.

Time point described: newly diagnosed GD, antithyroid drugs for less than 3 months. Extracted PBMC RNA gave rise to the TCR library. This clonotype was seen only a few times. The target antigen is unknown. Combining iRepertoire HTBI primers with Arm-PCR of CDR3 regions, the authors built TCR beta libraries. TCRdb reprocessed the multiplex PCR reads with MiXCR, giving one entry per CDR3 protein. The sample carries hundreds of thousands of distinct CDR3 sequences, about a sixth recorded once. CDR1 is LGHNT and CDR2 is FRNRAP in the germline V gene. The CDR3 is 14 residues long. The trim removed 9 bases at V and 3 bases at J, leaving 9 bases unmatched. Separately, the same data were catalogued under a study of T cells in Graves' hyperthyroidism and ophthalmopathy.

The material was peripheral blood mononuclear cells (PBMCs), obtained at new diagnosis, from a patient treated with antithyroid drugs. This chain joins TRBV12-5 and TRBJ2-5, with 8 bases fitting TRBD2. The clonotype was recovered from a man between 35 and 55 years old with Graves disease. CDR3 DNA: TGTGCTAGCTCTCCGGGCGGGGGGAAAGAGACCCAGTACTTC. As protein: CASSPGGGKETQYF.